The 22 T cell receptor beta chains reported below all come from one sample, sequenced in a study of cytomegalovirus exposure and HLA in healthy donors. Use of 60 Vbeta and 13 Jbeta primers characterized the PCR. Sequencing was performed with immunoSEQ multiplex PCR; in TCRdb, only in-frame clones are kept and a portion is missing. The sample includes about 220,000 clones, 82% of them seen just once. The sequencing sample was made of PBMCs. The receptors originated from a woman aged 40 to 50 in good health and CMV-seropositive.

The V and J genes are TRBV7-6 and TRBJ1-6; D unresolved. The CDR3 extends over 16 amino acids. Germline V gives CDR1 SGHVS, CDR2 FNYEAQ. Trimming shortened V by 0 bases and J by 5 bases, and 11 bases separated the two germline ends. CDR3 DNA: TGTGCCAGCAGCTTAGCGTCGGCAGCGAATAATTCACCCCTCCACTTT. It encodes CASSLASAANNSPLHF. Variable domain in full (rest from reference TRBV7-6 and TRBJ1-6): GAGVSQSPRYKVTKRGQDVALRCDPISGHVSLYWYRQALGQGPEFLTYFNYEAQQDKSGLPNDRFSAERPEGSISTLTIQRTEQRDSAMYRCASSLASAANNSPLHFGNGTRLTVT.

The CDR3 DNA is TGCGCCAGCAGCTTGGAACCGAGGGGGACAGGCGCCCGTAATGAAAAACTGTTTTTT. Encoded protein: CASSLEPRGTGARNEKLFF. The chain carries TRBV5-1 and TRBJ1-4, with 8 positions matching TRBD1. The CDR3 consists of 19 residues. Looked up from germline, CDR1 is SGHRS and CDR2 is YFSETQ. With V trimmed by 0 bases and J by 4 bases, 14 bases remained unmatched.

The chain couples TRBV9 to TRBJ2-3, with D perhaps TRBD1 (5 bases). Germline-derived CDR1 and CDR2 are SGDLS and YYNGEE. This CDR3 has 14 residues. V lost 4 bases and J 1 base, leaving 10 bases between the germline ends. CDR3 sequence reads: CASSLRQRTDTQYF. The CDR3 region has the DNA TGTGCCAGCAGCCTACGACAGCGCACAGATACGCAGTATTTT.

The rearrangement joins TRBV4-1 to TRBJ2-7; TRBD2 matches 9 bases. V was pared by 1 base and J by 2 bases, with 6 bases of the junction left unmatched. This CDR3 has 16 amino acids. Per the germline V gene, CDR1 is MGHRA and CDR2 is YSYEKL. The CDR3 reads CASSQGLAGATYEQYF. In nucleotides, the CDR3 is TGCGCCAGCAGCCAAGGATTAGCGGGGGCTACCTACGAGCAGTACTTC.

This clone was counted once. The chain couples TRBV18 to TRBJ1-4, with a tentative D call TRBD1 (6 bases). The CDR3 loop spans 14 amino acids. The V gene's germline CDR1 is KGHSH and CDR2 LQKENI. The ends were cut back, 2 bases at V and 7 bases at J, with 11 bases in the middle. The CDR3 DNA follows: TGTGCCAGCTCACCAACACAGGGAATTGAAAAACTGTTTTTT. Translation gives CASSPTQGIEKLFF.

The V gene is TRBV6-6, the J gene TRBJ1-2; TRBD1 aligns across 9 bases. Germline V gene lookup returns CDR1 MNHNY and CDR2 SVGAGI (reference sequence). The CDR3 totals 14 residues. V trimming: 11 bases; J trimming: 3 bases; junction bases outside the gene matches: 10. The CDR3 DNA follows: TGTGCCGGCCACATTGGGACAGGGTACTATGGCTACACCTTC. Protein sequence: CAGHIGTGYYGYTF.

The V call is TRBV10-3, the J call TRBJ2-5; 12 positions agree with TRBD2. Germline V gene data show CDR1 as ENHRY and CDR2 as SYGVKD. V lost 3 bases to trimming and J lost 1 base; unmatched junction nucleotides: 3. CDR3 length equals 16 residues. CDR3 bases: TGTGCCATCAGTGAACTAGCGGGGGGTCTCCAAGAGACCCAGTACTTC. The encoded protein is CAISELAGGLQETQYF.

The table lists this clone with a count of one. The chain recombines TRBV30 with TRBJ2-5; the match to TRBD2 covers 12 bases. Germline CDR1 GTSNPN, CDR2 SVGIG (reference sequence). Trimming cost V 4 bases and J 7 bases; bases outside gene matches: 7. This CDR3 spans 14 amino acids. The CDR3 loop reads CAWKTSGSFGTQYF. In nucleotides, the CDR3 is TGTGCCTGGAAGACTAGCGGGAGTTTTGGGACCCAGTACTTC. Variable domain in full (rest from reference TRBV30 and TRBJ2-5): SQTIHQWPATLVQPVGSPLSLECTVEGTSNPNLYWYRQAAGRGLQLLFYSVGIGQISSEVPQNLSASRPQDRQFILSSKKLLLSDSGFYLCAWKTSGSFGTQYFGPGTRLLVL.

The chain uses TRBV7-3 and TRBJ2-1; D gene uncertain. The CDR3 is 13 amino acids. Per germline, CDR1 SGHTA and CDR2 FQGTGA. Deletions cut 2 bases from V and 8 bases from J, with 10 bases between. The CDR3 sequence: CASSLADVDEQFF. The CDR3 DNA sequence: TGTGCCAGCAGCTTAGCGGATGTAGATGAGCAGTTCTTC.

A word on this clone: Within the sample, other DNA sequences also encode this same CDR3. The CDR3 coding sequence is TGTGCCAGCAGCCGCTCTGGAAACACCATATATTTT. It yields the protein CASSRSGNTIYF. This rearrangement joins TRBV7-9 to TRBJ1-3; D ambiguous. The CDR3 loop spans 12 amino acids. The germline gives CDR1 SEHNR, CDR2 FQNEAQ (reference sequence). The V and J ends lost 5 bases and 0 bases respectively, with 2 bases between them.

The V and J genes are TRBV21-1 and TRBJ1-2; the DNA was not used to check the table's D call, TRBD1. TRBV21-1 is a recognized pseudogene. The CDR3 spans 14 residues. The CDR3 sequence is CASSPDKGDYGYTF. The DNA for the CDR3 is TGTGCCAGCAGCCCGGATAAGGGGGACTATGGCTACACCTTC.

V usage is TRBV7-2 and J usage is TRBJ2-2; 11 nucleotides agree with TRBD2. This CDR3 has 16 residues. The ends lost 1 base at V and 7 bases at J; junction bases unmatched: 5. The V gene's germline CDR1 is SGHTA and CDR2 FQGNSA. This CDR3 is CASSLEGLAVYGELFF. The CDR3 bases are TGTGCCAGCAGCTTAGAGGGACTAGCGGTTTACGGGGAGCTGTTTTTT.

The CDR3 is CASSEGQGTNTEAFF. The CDR3 region has the DNA TGCGCCAGCAGTGAGGGACAGGGGACGAACACTGAAGCTTTCTTT. The chain employs TRBV10-2 and TRBJ1-1, with 9 nucleotides matching TRBD1. The CDR3 length is 15 residues. V shed 2 bases, J shed 1 base, and the junction held 2 bases outside the gene matches. Per the germline V gene, CDR1 is WSHSY and CDR2 is SAAADI.

The J gene is TRBJ2-2, the V gene TRBV7-2; D is undetermined. Germline V gene data show CDR1 as SGHTA and CDR2 as FQGNSA. The V end was cut by 5 bases, the J end by 1 base, with 8 bases between. The CDR3 is 14 amino acids. CDR3 nucleotide sequence: TGTGCCAGCAGCCTATCGAGGAACACCGGGGAGCTGTTTTTT. It is translated as CASSLSRNTGELFF. Variable domain in full (rest from reference TRBV7-2 and TRBJ2-2): GAGVSQSPSNKVTEKGKDVELRCDPISGHTALYWYRQSLGQGLEFLIYFQGNSAPDKSGLPSDRFSAERTGGSVSTLTIQRTQQEDSAVYLCASSLSRNTGELFFGEGSRLTVL.

This rearrangement joins TRBV5-4 to TRBJ2-1, with TRBD2 identical over 11 bases. This CDR3 is 15 amino acids long. Germline V gene sequence: CDR1 SGHNT, CDR2 YYREEE (reference sequence). V trimming: 2 bases; J trimming: 5 bases; junction bases outside the gene matches: 3. Written as DNA, the CDR3 is TGTGCCAGCAGCTTAGGGACTAGCGGTAACAATGAGCAGTTCTTC. It encodes CASSLGTSGNNEQFF.

The V call is TRBV18, the J call TRBJ1-1; D remains unclear. Germline-derived CDR1 and CDR2 are KGHSH and LQKENI. V lost 2 bases and J lost 2, with 6 bases in between. The CDR3 is 13 residues long. The CDR3 region has the DNA TGTGCCAGCTCACCAAGCGAAAACACTGAAGCTTTCTTT. Residues: CASSPSENTEAFF. The whole variable domain, remainder taken from reference TRBV18 and TRBJ1-1, is NAGVMQNPRHLVRRRGQEARLRCSPMKGHSHVYWYRQLPEEGLKFMVYLQKENIIDESGMPKERFSAEFPKEGPSILRIQQVVRGDSAAYFCASSPSENTEAFFGQGTRLTVV.

The chain couples TRBV19 to TRBJ1-4, with no clear D. Germline V CDR1 and CDR2: LNHDA, SQIVND (reference sequence). V was pared by 5 bases and J by 8 bases, with 12 bases between. This CDR3 spans 13 amino acids. In nucleotides, the CDR3 is TGTGCCAGTAGTGGGAGGCCGCGAGAAAAACTGTTTTTT. This translates into CASSGRPREKLFF.

This chain links TRBV6-5 with TRBJ1-1, with TRBD1 as a possible D gene (5 bases). The V and J ends lost 6 bases and 1 base respectively, with 12 bases between them. Germline V gives CDR1 MNHEY, CDR2 SVGAGI. This CDR3 is built from 14 residues. For the CDR3, the DNA is TGTGCCAGCAGACTAAGGCAGGGGAACACTGAAGCTTTCTTT. It translates to CASRLRQGNTEAFF.

The rearrangement joins TRBV4-3 to TRBJ2-7, with 7 bases fitting TRBD2. V shed 4 bases, J shed 2 bases, and the junction held 14 bases outside the gene matches. Germline-derived CDR1 and CDR2 are LGHNA and YSLEER. The CDR3 loop spans 17 amino acids. CDR3 nucleotides: TGCGCCAGCAGCCCAGGCCCTCTAGTAGCGGGTCCCTACGAGCAGTACTTC. This translates into CASSPGPLVAGPYEQYF.

The J gene is TRBJ2-2, the V gene TRBV6-5; TRBD1 is a possible D gene (6 bases). CDR1 and CDR2 from the germline V gene are MNHEY and SVGAGI. V was cut by 0 bases and J by 6 bases, with 11 bases left in between. CDR3 length: 15 amino acids. This CDR3 is CASSYSSGVPGELFF. As DNA, the CDR3 is TGTGCCAGCAGTTACTCGTCAGGGGTCCCCGGGGAGCTGTTTTTT.

This chain links TRBV7-2 with TRBJ1-3; the D gene is possibly TRBD1 (6 bases). Germline V lookup: CDR1 SGHTA, CDR2 FQGNSA. There are 15 residues in the CDR3. V was clipped by 4 bases and J by 8 bases, with 18 bases between them. CDR3 DNA sequence: TGTGCCAGCAGCTCTTCCCCGGGGGGCGGGGACACCATATATTTT. Protein: CASSSSPGGGDTIYF.

The chain carries TRBV4-2 and TRBJ2-3; 8 bases are shared with TRBD2. V was pared by 0 bases and J by 3 bases, with 8 bases of the junction left unmatched. Per germline, CDR1 LGHNA and CDR2 YNFKEQ. The CDR3 is 17 residues long. The CDR3 spells CASSQDGTGGQTDTQYF. The CDR3 DNA is TGTGCCAGCAGCCAAGATGGGACGGGGGGGCAAACAGATACGCAGTATTTT.